This passage covers 8 T cell receptor beta chains from one sample sequenced in a study of blood T cell repertoires in COVID-19. The table came from immunoSEQ multiplex PCR; TCRdb's copy has only in-frame clones and leaves some out. The top ten clones hold 10% of a sample with a few hundred thousand clones, 86% of them seen once. Sample: PBMCs or T cells enriched from blood (not recorded which). These receptors were obtained from a young woman who had recovered from COVID-19.

The V call is TRBV28, the J call TRBJ1-2; possibly TRBD1 for D (5 bases). CDR3 length: 13 amino acids. Germline assignment: CDR1 MDHEN and CDR2 SYDVKM. V lost 4 bases and J 8 bases, leaving 14 bases between the germline ends. The CDR3 is CASSSYSGLGYTF. The CDR3 DNA is TGTGCCAGCAGTTCTTACTCAGGGTTGGGCTACACCTTC.

V gene TRBV6-5 combines with J gene TRBJ1-1, with D tentatively TRBD1 (6 bases). Looked up from germline, CDR1 is MNHEY and CDR2 is SVGAGI. The ends were cut back, 3 bases at V and 8 bases at J, with 19 bases in the middle. The CDR3 sequence is 15 residues long. CDR3: CASSYTPGRGKEAFF. DNA of the CDR3: TGTGCCAGCAGTTATACCCCCGGCAGGGGAAAAGAAGCTTTCTTT.

The genes are TRBV5-1 and TRBJ1-2; tentative D call: TRBD1 (6 bases). The CDR3 consists of 15 residues. Trimming removed 0 bases from V and 4 bases from J, with 13 bases in between. Germline lookup yields CDR1 SGHRS and CDR2 YFSETQ. The CDR3 region has the DNA TGCGCCAGCAGCTTGGAGGGGGTAGGGGGCTATGGCTACACCTTC. Its translation is CASSLEGVGGYGYTF.

This chain joins TRBV2 and TRBJ1-5, with a weak D call TRBD1 (5 bases). Germline CDR1 and CDR2: SNHLY and FYNNEI. The CDR3 has 13 amino acids. V was clipped by 6 bases and J by 7 bases, with 13 bases between them. The CDR3 DNA reads TGTGCCAGCAGAGAGATGCCAGGGCAGCCCCAGCATTTT. Amino acids: CASREMPGQPQHF.

This chain joins TRBV30 and TRBJ1-4; D remains ambiguous. Trimming stripped 3 bases from V and 5 bases from J, with 10 bases between. Germline lookup yields CDR1 GTSNPN and CDR2 SVGIG (reference sequence). The CDR3 contains 13 residues. The DNA of the CDR3 is TGTGCCTGGAGCGGAGGTCCCAATGAAAAACTGTTTTTT. Amino acid sequence: CAWSGGPNEKLFF. The full variable domain, with the rest looked up from reference TRBV30 and TRBJ1-4, is SQTIHQWPATLVQPVGSPLSLECTVEGTSNPNLYWYRQAAGRGLQLLFYSVGIGQISSEVPQNLSASRPQDRQFILSSKKLLLSDSGFYLCAWSGGPNEKLFFGSGTQLSVL.

V and J are TRBV3-1 (or the pseudogene TRBV3-2) and TRBJ2-1, with D unresolved. CDR1 and CDR2 from the germline V gene are LGHDT and YNNKEL (reference sequence). This CDR3 has 13 residues. Between the trimmed V and J ends, which lost 1 base and 5 bases, there was a span of 6 bases. CDR3 sequence reads: CASSQVRDNEQFF. Written as DNA, the CDR3 is TGTGCCAGCAGCCAAGTGAGAGACAATGAGCAGTTCTTC.

Concerning this clone: Other DNA sequences within the sample encode an identical CDR3. J is TRBJ2-7 and V is TRBV5-1; TRBD2 might be the D (6 bases). V dropped 0 bases and J dropped 3 bases, with 13 bases sitting between them. CDR1 is SGHRS, CDR2 YFSETQ, per germline. The CDR3 spans 15 residues. As DNA, the CDR3 is TGCGCCAGCAGCTTGGCCTCGGGGGTGAGCTACGAGCAGTACTTC. This gives the protein CASSLASGVSYEQYF. The full variable domain, in which reference TRBV5-1 and TRBJ2-7 provide the parts outside the CDR3, is KAGVTQTPRYLIKTRGQQVTLSCSPISGHRSVSWYQQTPGQGLQFLFEYFSETQRNKGNFPGRFSGRQFSNSRSEMNVSTLELGDSALYLCASSLASGVSYEQYFGPGTRLTVT.

The chain has TRBV6-5 and TRBJ1-5, with D hard to call. This CDR3 is 13 amino acids long. Per germline, CDR1 MNHEY and CDR2 SVGAGI. V was cut by 0 bases and J by 7 bases, with 7 bases left in between. CDR3 DNA sequence: TGTGCCAGCAGTTACTCTAATAGACAGCCCCAGCATTTT. Translation gives CASSYSNRQPQHF.